This TCR beta chain stems from a study of blood T cell repertoires in COVID-19. Whole-study context: Both acute and convalescent COVID-19 samples were obtained from the United States, Italy and Spain.

Per the germline V gene, CDR1 is SNHLY and CDR2 is FYNNEI. CDR3 size: 14 residues. The V and J ends lost 6 bases and 10 bases, in that order; junction bases with no gene match: 11. The assay was immunoSEQ multiplex PCR, and TCRdb's table has in-frame clones only and misses some. Of around 150,000 clones listed, 70% to 85% are singletons. The TCR comes from a human donor in a cohort sampled during active COVID-19. The gene calls are TRBV2 and TRBJ2-1; 8 bases align to TRBD2. Sequences were obtained from peripheral blood. DNA of the CDR3: TGTGCCAGCAGGCCCGGGACTAGTATTTGGGAGCAGTTCTTC. Encoded protein: CASRPGTSIWEQFF. Supplemented by reference TRBV2 and TRBJ2-1, the full variable domain reads EPEVTQTPSHQVTQMGQEVILRCVPISNHLYFYWYRQILGQKVEFLVSFYNNEISEKSEIFDDQFSVERPDGSNFTLKIRSTKLEDSAMYFCASRPGTSIWEQFFGPGTRLTVL.